The clone carrying this T cell receptor beta chain was seen ten or more times. Its target is unknown. Staff drew 9 to 10 milliliters of peripheral blood from each donor. Total RNA amounts of at least 5.5 micrograms were extracted per sample. This specimen comes from a study of blood T cells in healthy people across ages. The CDR3 consists of 13 residues. The germline gives CDR1 ENHRY, CDR2 SYGVKD. The J segment lost 5 bases and the V segment lost 5 bases, leaving 4 bases of the junction unmatched. Study results and limitations: Roughly linear declines in TCR beta diversity per million T cells occurred with age.

Primers used in a second PCR of roughly 7 to 12 cycles were a sample-barcoded 5' primer and a J-beta primer mix. A single record per CDR3 protein comes from TCRdb applying MiXCR to the 5' RACE reads. The profile shows some 790,000 distinct CDR3 sequences, under 35% of them singletons. The TCR comes from a woman of 80 years or more in good health. The sequencing input was blood. V gene TRBV10-3 combines with J gene TRBJ2-7; 9 bases are a match to TRBD1. CDR3 residues: CAISTDRGNEQYF. CDR3 bases: TGTGCCATCAGTACCGACAGGGGGAACGAGCAGTACTTC.